These 20 T cell receptor beta chains were sequenced from one sample in a study of shared clonotypes between healthy human individuals. Only in-frame clones appear in the TCRdb table, and some are missing; sequencing was by immunoSEQ multiplex PCR. The sample yields some 2 million clones, over 85% seen once. Positively selected for CCR7, the CD45RO-negative cells used as naive CD8 cells excluded terminally differentiated effector memory CD45RA+ cells. What was sequenced was naive CD8+ T cells sorted from blood. All receptors come from a man aged 18 to 30 in good health.

J is TRBJ2-7 and V is TRBV6-1; D may match TRBD1 or TRBD2 (5 bases each). CDR1 and CDR2 (germline): MNHNS, SASEGT. This CDR3 has 14 residues. Deletions cut 6 bases from V and 6 bases from J, with 18 bases between. The CDR3, as DNA: TGTGCCAGCAGCTCGACCGGGACCAGGAGCGAGCAGTACTTC. This translates into CASSSTGTRSEQYF.

The rearrangement joins TRBV5-1 to TRBJ2-2; D unclear. The germline gives CDR1 SGHRS, CDR2 YFSETQ. The CDR3 sequence is 14 residues long. V gave up 2 bases and J gave up 7 bases, with 12 bases separating them. CDR3 sequence: CASSFDLGIGELFF. For the CDR3, the DNA is TGCGCCAGCAGCTTTGACCTTGGGATCGGGGAGCTGTTTTTT.

As regards this clone: The sample carries other DNA sequences with the same CDR3. The genes are TRBV10-3 and TRBJ2-7, with a tentative D call TRBD1 (6 bases). The length of the CDR3 is 14 residues. V lost 0 bases and J 3 bases, leaving 9 bases between the germline ends. CDR1 is ENHRY, CDR2 SYGVKD, per germline. This CDR3 reads CAISESGQYYEQYF. The CDR3 DNA reads TGTGCCATCAGTGAGTCGGGACAATACTACGAGCAGTACTTC.

As to this clone: The same CDR3 arises from other DNA sequences in this sample as well. The rearrangement links TRBV7-8 to TRBJ2-7; D gene unclear. Germline assignment: CDR1 SGHVS and CDR2 FQNEAQ. CDR3 size: 15 residues. The ends were cut back, 3 bases at V and 2 bases at J, with 14 bases in the middle. The CDR3 loop reads CASSLSGSGPYEQYF. The CDR3 DNA reads TGTGCCAGCAGCTTGTCCGGGTCAGGTCCCTACGAGCAGTACTTC.

The chain is built from TRBV7-9 and TRBJ1-1, with D hard to call. Per the germline V gene, CDR1 is SEHNR and CDR2 is FQNEAQ (reference sequence). The CDR3 sequence is 12 residues long. The ends were cut back, 5 bases at V and 10 bases at J, with 14 bases in the middle. CDR3 region: CASSTPTRPAFF. DNA of the CDR3: TGTGCCAGCAGCACCCCGACGAGGCCAGCTTTCTTT.

V is TRBV5-1 and J is TRBJ2-5; 7 bases are a match to TRBD1. Germline CDR1 reads SGHRS; CDR2 reads YFSETQ. J gave up 5 bases and V 10 bases, and 8 bases lay outside the gene matches. CDR3 length: 12 residues. The CDR3 reads CALRGPKETQYF. CDR3 nucleotide sequence: TGCGCCCTAAGGGGGCCTAAGGAGACCCAGTACTTC.

This chain joins TRBV10-2 and TRBJ2-1, with TRBD2 matching 11 bases. V dropped 2 bases and J dropped 9; count of bases not matched to a gene: 9. This CDR3 has 16 amino acids. CDR1 and CDR2 (germline): WSHSY, SAAADI. CDR3 protein: CASSEGLAGGPSEQFF. The CDR3 DNA follows: TGCGCCAGCAGTGAGGGGCTAGCGGGAGGACCGAGTGAGCAGTTCTTC.

A word on this clone: Other DNA sequences in the same sample also yield this CDR3. J is TRBJ2-5 and V is TRBV9, with 7 bases aligning to TRBD1. The junction had 7 bases not matched to a gene; V was cut back by 3 bases and J by 5 bases. The CDR3 loop spans 14 amino acids. Germline CDR1 reads SGDLS; CDR2 reads YYNGEE. The chain's CDR3 is CASSANRGQETQYF. CDR3 coding DNA: TGTGCCAGCAGCGCTAACAGGGGTCAGGAGACCCAGTACTTC.

The chain recombines TRBV25-1 with TRBJ1-2; perhaps TRBD1 as D (5 bases). The V and J ends lost 2 bases and 4 bases respectively, with 8 bases between them. This CDR3 has 13 residues. In germline, CDR1 is MGHDK, CDR2 SYGVNS. CDR3 nucleotide sequence: TGTGCCAGCAGTGAACAGGGTGGCTATGGCTACACCTTC. Translated: CASSEQGGYGYTF.

This chain uses TRBV15 with TRBJ2-7, with a tentative D call TRBD1 (6 bases). Germline V gene data show CDR1 as LNHNV and CDR2 as YYDKDF (reference sequence). CDR3 length: 14 residues. Trimming removed 5 bases at V and 4 bases at J, with 15 bases between. CDR3 amino acids: CATSLVGAPYEQYF. In DNA form, the CDR3 reads TGTGCCACCAGCCTAGTGGGGGCGCCGTACGAGCAGTACTTC.

This chain connects TRBV9 to TRBJ2-3; TRBD2 agrees at 7 bases. The CDR3 runs to 15 residues. Germline trimming cut 1 base from V and 4 bases from J; bases unmatched to any gene: 6. Germline V CDR1 and CDR2: SGDLS, YYNGEE. The CDR3 region has the DNA TGTGCCAGCAGCGTAAGCGGGAATCAGGCAGATACGCAGTATTTT. It translates to CASSVSGNQADTQYF. Drawing the rest from reference TRBV9 and TRBJ2-3, the complete variable domain is DSGVTQTPKHLITATGQRVTLRCSPRSGDLSVYWYQQSLDQGLQFLIQYYNGEERAKGNILERFSAQQFPDLHSELNLSSLELGDSALYFCASSVSGNQADTQYFGPGTRLTVL.

A note on this clone: The sample has other DNA sequences that encode this CDR3 too. The CDR3, as DNA: TGTGCCAGCAGTCCACTAGCGGGGGCGTCCTACGAGCAGTACTTC. This translates into CASSPLAGASYEQYF. This rearrangement joins TRBV27 to TRBJ2-7; 11 bases match TRBD2. This CDR3 has 15 residues. Germline CDR1 is MNHEY and CDR2 is SMNVEV (reference sequence). J gave up 1 base and V 5 bases, and 4 bases lay outside the gene matches.

To note about this clone: Other DNA sequences in this sample translate to the same CDR3. V gene TRBV4-1 combines with J gene TRBJ2-3; D gene uncertain. Germline lookup yields CDR1 MGHRA and CDR2 YSYEKL. The CDR3 has 13 residues. With 2 bases removed from V and 0 bases from J, the gap between germline ends came to 3 bases. DNA for the CDR3: TGCGCCAGCAGCCAACATAGCACAGATACGCAGTATTTT. This translates into CASSQHSTDTQYF.

With respect to this clone: Within the sample, other DNA sequences also encode this same CDR3. V gene TRBV7-9 combines with J gene TRBJ2-5; a weak D match, TRBD2 (5 bases). Trimming cost V 5 bases and J 2 bases, with 6 bases left between them. This CDR3 contains 12 residues. CDR1 is SEHNR, CDR2 FQNEAQ, per germline (reference sequence). The CDR3 here is CASSTGQETQYF. The DNA for the CDR3 is TGTGCCAGCAGCACGGGACAAGAGACCCAGTACTTC.

This chain joins TRBV6-1 and TRBJ2-1; D remains ambiguous. From germline, CDR1 is MNHNS and CDR2 SASEGT. The CDR3 spans 11 residues. V lost 10 bases, J lost 6 bases, and 10 bases lay in between. CDR3 sequence reads: CANKGTNEQFF. CDR3 in DNA: TGTGCCAATAAGGGAACCAATGAGCAGTTCTTC.

The V gene is TRBV6-5, the J gene TRBJ2-1, with 7 bases matching TRBD2. CDR3 size: 13 residues. V lost 7 bases, J lost 7 bases, and 7 bases stayed unmatched. Germline CDR1 is MNHEY and CDR2 is SVGAGI. CDR3 sequence (DNA): TGTGCCAGCAACAGCGGGATCGATAATGAGCAGTTCTTC. It codes for CASNSGIDNEQFF.

The chain uses TRBV4-3 and TRBJ2-7; D gene unclear. CDR3 length equals 15 residues. V lost 0 bases, J lost 3 bases, and 12 bases lay in between. CDR1 and CDR2 from the germline V gene are LGHNA and YSLEER. The CDR3 reads CASSQDWSFLYEQYF. CDR3 bases: TGCGCCAGCAGCCAAGATTGGTCCTTTCTCTACGAGCAGTACTTC.

The V and J genes are TRBV4-1 and TRBJ1-1; TRBD1 aligns across 9 bases. J gave up 6 bases and V 5 bases, and 13 bases lay outside the gene matches. Germline loops: CDR1 MGHRA, CDR2 YSYEKL. The CDR3 runs 16 residues. This CDR3 is CASSAPPGQGGAEAFF. The CDR3, as DNA: TGCGCCAGCAGCGCCCCCCCGGGACAGGGAGGGGCTGAAGCTTTCTTT.

The chain recombines TRBV9 with TRBJ2-7, with 7 nucleotides matching TRBD2. CDR1 is SGDLS and CDR2 is YYNGEE in the germline V gene. The CDR3 runs 14 residues. V lost 3 bases to trimming and J lost 2 bases; unmatched junction nucleotides: 5. Here the CDR3 DNA reads TGTGCCAGCAGCGCCGGGGGGAGTCCCTACGAGCAGTACTTC. It yields the protein CASSAGGSPYEQYF.

The CDR3 nucleotides are TGCGCCAGCAGCGCCGGGACGGCGGATAATCAGCCCCAGCATTTT. Protein sequence: CASSAGTADNQPQHF. The gene calls are TRBV5-1 and TRBJ1-5, with D perhaps TRBD1 (5 bases). Germline CDR1 SGHRS, CDR2 YFSETQ. Between the trimmed V and J ends, which lost 4 bases and 4 bases, there was a span of 15 bases. CDR3 length: 15 amino acids.